This T cell receptor (beta chain) was captured in a study of T cells in Graves' hyperthyroidism and ophthalmopathy (dated by TCRdb to about 2019). With respect to the entire study: Peripheral blood was sampled at the time of initial diagnosis, prior to any treatment. Once sampling was done, hyperthyroidism patients were given methimazole at a starting dose of 30 mg daily, whereas ophthalmopathy patients were given high-dose intravenous methylprednisolone. TCR V-J signatures able to tell the groups apart were searched for in a discovery cohort of more than 90 patients, of whom 43 had Graves' ophthalmopathy and 55 to 60 had stable Graves' hyperthyroidism. In roughly six Graves' hyperthyroidism patients, the study also compared T-cell repertoires from thyroid tissue with T-cell repertoires from blood. For training and testing, the roughly 93 patients in the discovery cohort were randomly divided in a 7:3 ratio. Whether ophthalmopathy could be predicted prospectively was tested in an independent validation cohort made up of about 18 hyperthyroidism patients plus 17 patients who later progressed to ophthalmopathy. The paper reports TCR Vbeta CDR3 sequencing of roughly 140 peripheral blood samples: around 45 ophthalmopathy, roughly 80 hyperthyroidism and around 17 progressor patients.

Here is what the overall study found, with its caveats: In validation, progression to ophthalmopathy was predicted by the model with around 71% sensitivity and 72% to 85% specificity, a median of roughly 6 months before onset. Sample size was not statistically predetermined, and investigators were not blinded to group allocation. Most expanded thyroid clonotypes (frequency above 0.001) were also detected in blood, suggesting blood repertoires may reflect thyroid immune responses. A model built on a 13 V-J signature distinguished ophthalmopathy from stable hyperthyroidism, reaching roughly 88% sensitivity and around 82% specificity in cross-validation and 80%/75% in testing.

Comment on this clonotype: This receptor's antigen is unknown. No base quality values were provided; no much bigger clone lies one nucleotide off.

The TCR beta CDR3 regions were amplified from RNA transcripts. For the first round of RT-PCR on the TCR CDR3, the HTBI primer set was used together with the Qiagen OneStep RT-PCR kit. The libraries were constructed in a second round of multiplex PCR and then size-selected and purified. The libraries were sequenced on an Illumina HiSeq2000 using paired-end 100 bp reads. On the study's bioinformatics: Raw data were processed with SOAPnuke, discarding reads with adapters, uncalled bases, mean Phred below 15, or no exact constant-primer or identifier match. COPE v1.2.5 was used to merge the high-quality paired reads, and each unique nucleotide sequence was defined as a clonotype. MiTCR v1.1 was used to align clonotypes to the IMGT TRBV, TRBD and TRBJ reference segments. Only V-J combinations with frequency above 0.0001, covering approximately 99% of repertoires, were analysed. The TCS score was defined as F50 (clonal expansion) divided by E x V (chaos), with BLOSUM62-based TCRdist calculated between CDR3 peptides within each V-J. Welch's t-statistics and random forest reduced around 550 V-J features to 13, which were used in a naive Bayes classifier (R e1071). TCRdb's own reprocessing of the public reads used fastp at Q25 and MiXCR and kept productive beta chains. CDR3 protein duplicates are merged, each entry listing the most common genes and DNA. TCRdb, not the authors, supplied the V and J calls. The sample includes 500,000 to 750,000 distinct CDR3 sequences, with around 14% observed a single time. Roughly 7% of the sample is held by the ten biggest clonotypes.

The germline V gene provides CDR1 MDHEN and CDR2 SYDVKM. The CDR3 starts with the cysteine, ends with the phenylalanine, and has 13 residues. Left in the record is the CDR3 DNA by itself, 39 bases read in frame from the first base. V and J are trimmed by 6 bases and 6 bases, and the gene matches miss 3 bases of the junction. Ophthalmopathy patients had moderately to severely active disease, Clinical Activity Score of at least 3, NOSPECS grade of at least 4, and duration under 3 months. Exclusion was applied to patients with uncontrolled infections, other autoimmune diseases, pregnancy or lactation. Clinical symptoms, serum thyroxine and TRAb, thyroid ultrasound, and orbital computed tomography formed the basis for the diagnoses. PBMCs were separated from approximately 9.9 ml of fresh peripheral blood using Ficoll-Paque density gradient centrifugation. Total RNA was extracted using Trizol reagent, and RNA quality was assessed on an Agilent 2100 Bioanalyzer.

Sequencing was done on a sample of blood. The rearranged segments are TRBV28 and TRBJ2-2; 8 central nucleotides agree with TRBD2. The receptor was derived from a woman aged 18-29 years with Graves' ophthalmopathy. The CDR3 region has the sequence CASSREGAGELFF. In nucleotides, the sequence is TGTGCCAGCAGCCGGGAGGGAGCCGGGGAGCTGTTTTTT.